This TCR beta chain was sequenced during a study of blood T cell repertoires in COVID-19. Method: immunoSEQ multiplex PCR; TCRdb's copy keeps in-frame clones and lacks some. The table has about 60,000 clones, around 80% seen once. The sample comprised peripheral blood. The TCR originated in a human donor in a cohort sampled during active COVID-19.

The CDR3 here is CASSFRTGFGGELFF. For the CDR3, the DNA is TGTGCCAGCAGCTTCCGGACAGGCTTCGGCGGGGAGCTGTTTTTT. This sequence joins TRBV6-5 and TRBJ2-2, with 7 nucleotides matching TRBD1. The V segment lost 6 bases and the J segment 7 bases; nucleotides outside the gene matches: 11. This CDR3 region has 15 residues. The V gene's germline CDR1 is MNHEY and CDR2 SVGAGI.